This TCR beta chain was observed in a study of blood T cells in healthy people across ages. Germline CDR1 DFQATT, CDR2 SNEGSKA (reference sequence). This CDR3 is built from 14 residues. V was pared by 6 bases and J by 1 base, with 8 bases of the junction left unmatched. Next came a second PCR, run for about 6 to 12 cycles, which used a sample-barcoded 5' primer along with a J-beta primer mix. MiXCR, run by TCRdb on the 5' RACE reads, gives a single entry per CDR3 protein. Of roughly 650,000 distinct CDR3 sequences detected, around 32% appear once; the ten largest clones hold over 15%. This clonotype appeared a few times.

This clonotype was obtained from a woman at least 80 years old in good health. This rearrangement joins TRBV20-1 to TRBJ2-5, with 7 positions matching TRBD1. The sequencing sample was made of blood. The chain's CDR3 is CSAPATGSQETQYF. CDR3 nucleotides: TGCAGTGCCCCAGCGACAGGGTCCCAAGAGACCCAGTACTTC.